Below, 6 T cell receptor beta chains from the same sample are listed, as sequenced in a study of radiotherapy plus CTLA-4 blockade in lung cancer. Assay used: immunoSEQ multiplex PCR; TCRdb lists only in-frame clones, some missing. Here the sample spans over 100,000 clones, more than 75% being singletons. The material was peripheral blood, obtained from a patient treated with radiotherapy plus ipilimumab. The origin of the receptors is a human donor with non-small cell lung cancer that progressed on radiotherapy plus ipilimumab. Some clones in this sample may be carry-over from other donors' samples.

This rearrangement joins TRBV5-4 to TRBJ2-7; 9 bases fit TRBD2. Germline V CDR1 and CDR2: SGHNT, YYREEE (reference sequence). This CDR3 spans 16 amino acids. V gave up 0 bases and J gave up 6 bases; unmatched junction bases: 10. The CDR3 nucleotides are TGTGCCAGCAGCTTGGTTGGCGGGGGGGCCCCGGGCGAGCAGTACTTC. It yields the protein CASSLVGGGAPGEQYF.

The chain carries TRBV7-8 and TRBJ2-5; 7 bases are shared with TRBD1. The CDR3 runs 13 residues. J gave up 2 bases and V 10 bases, and 7 bases lay outside the gene matches. CDR1 and CDR2 (germline): SGHVS, FQNEAQ. CDR3 bases: TGTGCCACCTCCACAGGGGTTCAAGAGACCCAGTACTTC. The encoded protein is CATSTGVQETQYF.

The chain carries TRBV5-4 and TRBJ2-7; 8 bases are shared with TRBD1. The germline V gene has CDR1 SGHNT and CDR2 YYREEE (reference sequence). This CDR3 is 16 amino acids long. Trimming removed 0 bases from V and 5 bases from J; junction bases left unmatched: 10. This chain's CDR3 is CASSLVVGRGLHEQYF. CDR3 in DNA: TGTGCCAGCAGCTTGGTAGTGGGCAGGGGGCTCCACGAGCAGTACTTC.

There are a few counts of this clone. This chain uses TRBV7-9 with TRBJ2-3, with 11 bases aligning to TRBD2. The germline V gene encodes CDR1 SEHNR and CDR2 FQNEAQ (reference sequence). This CDR3 comprises 15 residues. The V and J ends lost 4 bases and 5 bases, in that order; junction bases with no gene match: 5. The CDR3 region has the DNA TGTGCCAGCAGCTCCACTAGCGGGGGACGAGATACGCAGTATTTT. Encoded protein: CASSSTSGGRDTQYF.

The genes are TRBV15 and TRBJ1-2; no clear D gene. This CDR3 spans 14 amino acids. V was cut by 2 bases and J by 7 bases, with 14 bases left in between. Germline-derived CDR1 and CDR2 are LNHNV and YYDKDF (reference sequence). In DNA form, the CDR3 reads TGTGCCACCAGCAGACCCCGGGAGTGGCGTGGCTACACCTTC. The encoded protein is CATSRPREWRGYTF.

This chain joins TRBV7-2 and TRBJ1-2; TRBD1 matches at 8 bases. The length of the CDR3 is 15 residues. The ends lost 3 bases at V and 6 bases at J; junction bases unmatched: 9. Germline CDR1 SGHTA, CDR2 FQGNSA. The CDR3 DNA reads TGTGCCAGCAGCTTTGACAGGGGCTTGGGGGATGGCTACACCTTC. This translates into CASSFDRGLGDGYTF.